The 24 T cell receptor beta chains listed next were all sequenced from one sample in a study of T cell repertoires in cytomegalovirus infection. TCRdb used MiXCR to reprocess the reads, holding one entry per CDR3 protein. Among 400,000 to 550,000 distinct CDR3 sequences listed, 11% were seen once. The sequencing input was PBMCs. The receptors derive from a human donor in good health (CMV status not recorded). Some clones in this sample may be carry-over from other donors' samples.

The V gene is TRBV19, the J gene TRBJ2-1, with 10 nucleotides matching TRBD2. The CDR3 totals 15 residues. The germline gives CDR1 LNHDA, CDR2 SQIVND (reference sequence). The V gene end was trimmed by 5 bases and the J gene end by 6 bases; junction bases not matched to a gene: 7. The CDR3: CASSLSGRIGNEQFF. Here the CDR3 DNA reads TGTGCCAGTAGTCTTAGCGGGAGGATAGGCAATGAGCAGTTCTTC.

This clonotype came up many times. J is TRBJ1-4 and V is TRBV5-1; 7 bases align to TRBD1. The CDR3 has 16 amino acids. Germline V gene sequence: CDR1 SGHRS, CDR2 YFSETQ. Unmatched junction bases numbered 13, after V lost 4 bases and J lost 7 bases. CDR3 nucleotide sequence: TGCGCCAGCAGCCCCCAGGGGGGGCGGAGGGGTGAAAAACTGTTTTTT. This translates into CASSPQGGRRGEKLFF.

The sample holds many counts of this clonotype. This chain joins TRBV7-6 and TRBJ1-1, with D possibly matching TRBD1 (5 bases). The CDR3 is 16 residues long. V was cut by 5 bases and J by 2 bases, with 18 bases left in between. Germline V CDR1 and CDR2: SGHVS, FNYEAQ. The CDR3 region is CASSPTALPGNTEAFF. The CDR3 region has the DNA TGTGCCAGCAGCCCGACAGCCCTGCCTGGCAACACTGAAGCTTTCTTT.

This clonotype was seen at least ten times. The chain links TRBV28 to TRBJ2-7; D unresolved. The germline CDR1 and CDR2 sequences are MDHEN and SYDVKM. The CDR3 extends over 15 amino acids. Trimming removed 3 bases from V and 3 bases from J, with 15 bases in between. CDR3 nucleotides: TGTGCCAGCAGTTTTCCAACTTGGGCCAACTACGAGCAGTACTTC. Translated: CASSFPTWANYEQYF.

The gene calls are TRBV5-1 and TRBJ2-3, with 8 bases matching TRBD1. V shed 2 bases and J 0 bases; nucleotides not matched to a gene: 2. This CDR3 has 15 residues. CDR1 is SGHRS, CDR2 YFSETQ, per germline. CDR3 in amino acids: CASSFGQGSTDTQYF. As DNA, the CDR3 is TGCGCCAGCAGCTTCGGACAGGGAAGCACAGATACGCAGTATTTT. Filled out from reference TRBV5-1 and TRBJ2-3, the complete variable domain reads KAGVTQTPRYLIKTRGQQVTLSCSPISGHRSVSWYQQTPGQGLQFLFEYFSETQRNKGNFPGRFSGRQFSNSRSEMNVSTLELGDSALYLCASSFGQGSTDTQYFGPGTRLTVL.

The rearrangement joins TRBV30 to TRBJ2-7; 13 nucleotides match TRBD2. Germline CDR1 reads GTSNPN; CDR2 reads SVGIG (reference sequence). Germline trimming cut 3 bases from V and 5 bases from J; bases unmatched to any gene: 1. This CDR3 has 13 amino acids. This CDR3 is CAWSGTSGNEQYF. In DNA, the CDR3 is TGTGCCTGGAGCGGGACTAGCGGGAACGAGCAGTACTTC. Using reference TRBV30 and TRBJ2-7 for the parts outside the CDR3, the full variable domain is SQTIHQWPATLVQPVGSPLSLECTVEGTSNPNLYWYRQAAGRGLQLLFYSVGIGQISSEVPQNLSASRPQDRQFILSSKKLLLSDSGFYLCAWSGTSGNEQYFGPGTRLTVT.

In its sample, this clonotype was seen a few times. This chain joins TRBV2 and TRBJ2-2, with D unresolved. Germline V gene sequence: CDR1 SNHLY, CDR2 FYNNEI. The CDR3 totals 16 residues. Between the trimmed V and J ends, which lost 1 base and 1 base, there was a span of 10 bases. Here the CDR3 DNA reads TGTGCCAGCAGTGAAGACGCGGAGAAGAACACCGGGGAGCTGTTTTTT. Translated: CASSEDAEKNTGELFF.

In this sample, this clonotype turned up a few times. CDR3 loop: CSVDVSSTDTQYF. The CDR3 DNA reads TGCAGCGTTGATGTATCTAGCACAGATACGCAGTATTTT. The V gene is TRBV29-1, the J gene TRBJ2-3, with no clear D. CDR1 and CDR2 from the germline V gene are SQVTM and ANQGSEA. The CDR3 contains 13 residues. Trimming cost V 3 bases and J 0 bases, with 7 bases left between them.

In its sample, this clonotype was seen many times. The chain recombines TRBV4-1 with TRBJ1-3; D unresolved. CDR1 is MGHRA and CDR2 is YSYEKL in the germline V gene. The ends were cut back, 5 bases at V and 0 bases at J, with 11 bases in the middle. The CDR3 spans 15 residues. The DNA for the CDR3 is TGCGCCAGCAGCATTTTGGGCCTCTCTGGAAACACCATATATTTT. Protein product: CASSILGLSGNTIYF.

With respect to this clonotype: The junction does not match germline at one end; this may be a read error. The V gene is TRBV9, the J gene TRBJ1-1; TRBD1 is a possible D gene (6 bases). Germline CDR1 reads SGDLS; CDR2 reads YYNGEE. The CDR3 is 14 amino acids. This CDR3 is CACSVEGGSTEAFF. The CDR3 DNA follows: TGTGCCTGCAGCGTAGAGGGGGGAAGCACTGAAGCTTTCTTT.

The V call is TRBV5-6, the J call TRBJ1-2, with D possibly being TRBD1 (6 bases). This CDR3 spans 14 amino acids. The germline V gene has CDR1 SGHDT and CDR2 YYEEEE. V shed 0 bases and J shed 7 bases, with 13 bases lying between them. CDR3 residues: CASSLGQDVFGYTF. The DNA for the CDR3 is TGTGCCAGCAGCTTGGGACAGGACGTCTTTGGCTACACCTTC.

This clonotype was seen ten or more times. The genes are TRBV14 and TRBJ2-7; 9 nucleotides agree with TRBD2. There are 14 residues in the CDR3. Germline CDR1 SGHDN, CDR2 FVKESK. Germline trimming cut 6 bases from V and 5 bases from J; bases unmatched to any gene: 8. As DNA, the CDR3 is TGTGCCAGCAGTCGGCGGGAGGGGTCCCACGAGCAGTACTTC. Its protein is CASSRREGSHEQYF. Full variable domain (outside the CDR3, taken from reference TRBV14 and TRBJ2-7): EAGVTQFPSHSVIEKGQTVTLRCDPISGHDNLYWYRRVMGKEIKFLLHFVKESKQDESGMPNNRFLAERTGGTYSTLKVQPAELEDSGVYFCASSRREGSHEQYFGPGTRLTVT.

This clonotype has at least ten counts. V is TRBV12-3 or TRBV12-4 and J is TRBJ2-7, with TRBD1 matching 8 bases. This CDR3 is built from 13 residues. With V trimmed by 5 bases and J by 5 bases, 5 bases remained unmatched. CDR3 amino acids: CASSLDRANEQYF. For the CDR3, the DNA is TGTGCCAGCAGTCTGGACAGGGCCAACGAGCAGTACTTC.

This clonotype was picked up many times. CDR3 sequence reads: CASSTTGGRGNTIYF. The CDR3 coding sequence is TGTGCCAGCAGCACCACAGGGGGCAGGGGAAACACCATATATTTT. The V gene is TRBV7-6, the J gene TRBJ1-3; 9 bases are a match to TRBD1. This CDR3 is 15 amino acids long. Trimming at V came to 5 bases and at J to 4 bases, leaving 6 bases not matched to a gene. CDR1 SGHVS and CDR2 FNYEAQ come from the germline V gene.

This clonotype was counted many times. The V gene is TRBV28, the J gene TRBJ2-5; 14 bases agree with TRBD2. Unmatched junction bases numbered 13, after V lost 3 bases and J lost 4 bases. This CDR3 has 19 residues. Germline CDR1 MDHEN, CDR2 SYDVKM. The CDR3 sequence is CASSLGLAGEGSVAETQYF. In nucleotides, the CDR3 is TGTGCCAGCAGTTTGGGACTAGCGGGAGAAGGTAGTGTCGCAGAGACCCAGTACTTC.

This clonotype was picked up many times. CDR3 amino acids: CASSRRDRQQETQYF. CDR3 DNA sequence: TGTGCCAGCAGCCGCCGGGACAGGCAACAAGAGACCCAGTACTTC. The chain joins TRBV7-9 to TRBJ2-5; 8 nucleotides agree with TRBD1. J was trimmed by 2 bases and V by 5 bases; bases with no gene match: 7. The CDR3 loop spans 15 amino acids. The germline V gene encodes CDR1 SEHNR and CDR2 FQNEAQ (reference sequence).

V usage is TRBV3-1 and J usage is TRBJ2-7; D is unclear. The CDR3 is made up of 11 amino acids. V was cut by 5 bases and J by 7 bases, with 9 bases left in between. CDR1 and CDR2 from the germline V gene are LGHDT and YNNKEL (reference sequence). CDR3 residues: CASSYEEEQYF. Written as DNA, the CDR3 is TGTGCCAGCAGCTACGAGGAGGAGCAGTACTTC.

In this sample, this clonotype turned up many times. The rearrangement uses TRBV7-8 and TRBJ1-2, with a weak D call TRBD1 (5 bases). The CDR3 has 13 amino acids. Trimming took off 5 bases at V and 4 bases at J, with 11 bases between the two ends. Germline-derived CDR1 and CDR2 are SGHVS and FQNEAQ. This CDR3 reads CASSQGPSYGYTF. The CDR3 nucleotides are TGTGCCAGCAGCCAGGGACCGAGCTATGGCTACACCTTC.

There are many counts of this clonotype. The gene calls are TRBV7-9 and TRBJ1-5; D gene uncertain. CDR1 and CDR2 (germline): SEHNR, FQNEAQ (reference sequence). V gave up 1 base and J gave up 0 bases, with 4 bases separating them. The CDR3 spans 14 residues. CDR3 sequence (DNA): TGTGCCAGCAGCTTAGAAGGTAGCAATCAGCCCCAGCATTTT. Its protein is CASSLEGSNQPQHF.

As regards this clonotype: It may be a read error: a sequence one base away is much more abundant. The CDR3 sequence is CGARDPQGENTIYF. CDR3 sequence (DNA): TGCGGTGCTAGAGATCCCCAAGGAGAAAACACCATATATTTT. This chain connects TRBV20-1 to TRBJ1-3, with unresolved D. This CDR3 has 14 amino acids. CDR1 is DFQATT and CDR2 is SNEGSKA in the germline V gene (reference sequence).

This clonotype came up a few times. The chain is built from TRBV6-5 and TRBJ2-7; 7 nucleotides agree with TRBD2. The J segment lost 7 bases and the V segment lost 2 bases, leaving 5 bases of the junction unmatched. CDR1 is MNHEY and CDR2 is SVGAGI in the germline V gene. This CDR3 region has 13 residues. The CDR3 DNA follows: TGTGCCAGCAGTTACGGCGGGAGCGGTGAGCAGTACTTC. This gives the protein CASSYGGSGEQYF.

This clonotype has just a few counts. The CDR3 loop is CASSEGPYPADTQYF. As DNA, the CDR3 is TGTGCCAGCAGTGAAGGGCCCTATCCGGCAGATACGCAGTATTTT. The chain recombines TRBV6-1 with TRBJ2-3; D not certain. Germline values: CDR1 MNHNS, CDR2 SASEGT. V was clipped by 1 base and J by 4 bases, with 12 bases between them. This CDR3 region has 15 residues.

This clonotype was counted a few times. The gene calls are TRBV7-8 and TRBJ2-2; 10 bases line up with TRBD2. Germline assignment: CDR1 SGHVS and CDR2 FQNEAQ. V dropped 5 bases and J dropped 5; count of bases not matched to a gene: 8. This CDR3 is built from 16 residues. The CDR3 spells CASSRSTSGTTGELFF. The CDR3, as DNA: TGTGCCAGCAGCCGTAGCACTAGCGGGACGACCGGGGAGCTGTTTTTT.

This clonotype was observed at least ten times. The chain employs TRBV7-8 and TRBJ2-5; TRBD2 matches at 8 bases. Germline V gene lookup returns CDR1 SGHVS and CDR2 FQNEAQ. This CDR3 contains 14 residues. With V trimmed by 8 bases and J by 3 bases, 8 bases remained unmatched. The CDR3 nucleotides are TGTGCCAGCGGGGTAGCGGGGCTGAAAGAGACCCAGTACTTC. Protein sequence: CASGVAGLKETQYF. The full variable domain, in which reference TRBV7-8 and TRBJ2-5 provide the parts outside the CDR3, is GAGVSQSPRYKVAKRGQDVALRCDPISGHVSLFWYQQALGQGPEFLTYFQNEAQLDKSGLPSDRFFAERPEGSVSTLKIQRTQQEDSAVYLCASGVAGLKETQYFGPGTRLLVL.